The entry that follows covers one T cell receptor (beta chain) sequence. This record comes from a study of blood T cell repertoires in COVID-19. On the study more broadly: Spain, Italy and the United States supplied samples that represented acute and convalescent COVID-19.

Method: immunoSEQ multiplex PCR; TCRdb's copy keeps in-frame clones and lacks some. This sample yields about 200,000 clones, of which 81% are seen a single time; around 8.9% belongs to the top ten. Cohorts were based on clinical histories the participants reported. The CDR3 runs 16 residues. J gave up 1 base and V 4 bases, and 2 bases lay outside the gene matches. The germline V gene encodes CDR1 MNHEY and CDR2 SVGEGT. Sequenced material: PBMCs or T cells enriched from blood (not recorded which). V and J are TRBV6-2 or TRBV6-3 and TRBJ2-5, with 14 positions matching TRBD2. The TCR was taken from a woman in her forties or fifties with acute COVID-19. In DNA form, the CDR3 reads TGTGCCAGCAGTTCCGGACTAGCGGGGGGCCAAGAGACCCAGTACTTC. This codes for CASSSGLAGGQETQYF.